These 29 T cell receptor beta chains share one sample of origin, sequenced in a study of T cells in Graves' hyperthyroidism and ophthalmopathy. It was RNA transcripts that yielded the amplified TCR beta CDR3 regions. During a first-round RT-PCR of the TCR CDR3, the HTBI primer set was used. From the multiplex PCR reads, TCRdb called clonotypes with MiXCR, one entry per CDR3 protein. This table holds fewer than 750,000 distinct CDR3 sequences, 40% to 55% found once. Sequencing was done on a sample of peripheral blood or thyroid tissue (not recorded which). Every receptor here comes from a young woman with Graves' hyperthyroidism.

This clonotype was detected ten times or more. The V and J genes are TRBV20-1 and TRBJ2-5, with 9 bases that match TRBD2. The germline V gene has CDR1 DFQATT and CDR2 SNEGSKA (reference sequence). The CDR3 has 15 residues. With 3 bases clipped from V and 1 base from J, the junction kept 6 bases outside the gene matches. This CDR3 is CSARHAGGFQETQYF. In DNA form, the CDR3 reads TGCAGTGCTAGGCACGCGGGAGGGTTCCAAGAGACCCAGTACTTC.

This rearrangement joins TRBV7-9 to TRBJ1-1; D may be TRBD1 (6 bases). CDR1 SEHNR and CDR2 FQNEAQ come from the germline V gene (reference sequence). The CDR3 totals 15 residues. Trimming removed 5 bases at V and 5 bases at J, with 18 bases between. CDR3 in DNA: TGTGCCAGCAGCCCTTCCCCGGTAAGGGGGACTGAAGCTTTCTTT. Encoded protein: CASSPSPVRGTEAFF.

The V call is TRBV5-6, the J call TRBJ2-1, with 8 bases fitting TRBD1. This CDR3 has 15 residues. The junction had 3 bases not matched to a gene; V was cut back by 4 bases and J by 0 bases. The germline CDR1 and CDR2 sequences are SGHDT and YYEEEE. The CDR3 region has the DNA TGTGCCAGCAGCAGGGACAGGAGCTCCTACAATGAGCAGTTCTTC. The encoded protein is CASSRDRSSYNEQFF.

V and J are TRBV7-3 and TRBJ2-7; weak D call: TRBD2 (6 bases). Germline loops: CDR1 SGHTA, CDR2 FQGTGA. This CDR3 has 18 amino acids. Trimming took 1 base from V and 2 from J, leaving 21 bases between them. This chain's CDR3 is CASSLILAKGRDAYEQYF. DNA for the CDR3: TGTGCCAGCAGCTTAATACTAGCTAAGGGGAGAGACGCCTACGAGCAGTACTTC.

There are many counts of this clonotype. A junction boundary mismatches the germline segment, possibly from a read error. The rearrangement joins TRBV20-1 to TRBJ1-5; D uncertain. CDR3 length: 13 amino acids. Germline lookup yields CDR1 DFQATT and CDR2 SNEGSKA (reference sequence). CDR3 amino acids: CSARDYSNQPQHF. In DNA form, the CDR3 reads TGCAGTGCAAGAGATTATAGCAATCAGCCCCAGCATTTT.

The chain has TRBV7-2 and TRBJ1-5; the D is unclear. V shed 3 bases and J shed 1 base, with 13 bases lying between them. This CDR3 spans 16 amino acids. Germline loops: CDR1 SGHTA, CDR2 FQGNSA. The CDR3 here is CASSFDGVRSNQPQHF. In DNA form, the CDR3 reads TGTGCCAGCAGCTTCGACGGGGTTCGGAGCAATCAGCCCCAGCATTTT.

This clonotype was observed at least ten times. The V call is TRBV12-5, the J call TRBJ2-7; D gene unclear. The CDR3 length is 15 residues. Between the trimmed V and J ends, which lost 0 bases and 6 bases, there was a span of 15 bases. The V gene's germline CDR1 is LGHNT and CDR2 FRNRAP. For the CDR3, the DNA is TGTGCTAGTGGTTTGGTACTTAAACGTCTTGGCGAGCAGTACTTC. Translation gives CASGLVLKRLGEQYF.

This CDR3 is CASGAGQPQHF. The CDR3 region has the DNA TGTGCTAGTGGTGCGGGACAGCCCCAGCATTTT. The gene calls are TRBV12-5 and TRBJ1-5; D unclear. The CDR3 has 11 residues. Germline CDR1 and CDR2: LGHNT and FRNRAP. V was pared by 5 bases and J by 7 bases, with 6 bases between.

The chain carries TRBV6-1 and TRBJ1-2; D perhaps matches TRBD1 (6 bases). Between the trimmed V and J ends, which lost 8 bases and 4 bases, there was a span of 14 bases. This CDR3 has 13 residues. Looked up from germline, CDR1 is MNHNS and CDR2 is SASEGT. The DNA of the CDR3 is TGTGCCAGCTTCCGGGACAAGGGCTATGGCTACACCTTC. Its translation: CASFRDKGYGYTF.

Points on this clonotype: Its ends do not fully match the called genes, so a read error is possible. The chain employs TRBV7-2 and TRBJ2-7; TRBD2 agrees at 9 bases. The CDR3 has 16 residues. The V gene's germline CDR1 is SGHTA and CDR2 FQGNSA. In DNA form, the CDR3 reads TGTGCCAGCAGCCACCCCGGGACTAGCCAACAATACGAGCAGCACTTC. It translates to CASSHPGTSQQYEQHF.

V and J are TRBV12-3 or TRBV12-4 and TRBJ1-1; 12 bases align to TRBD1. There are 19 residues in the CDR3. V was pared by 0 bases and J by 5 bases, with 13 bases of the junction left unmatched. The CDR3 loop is CASSLAGGTGGKWRTEAFF. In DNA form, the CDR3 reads TGTGCCAGCAGTTTAGCCGGGGGGACAGGGGGCAAGTGGAGGACTGAAGCTTTCTTT.

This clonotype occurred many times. Here the CDR3 DNA reads TGTGCCAGCAAAGGAGCGGGCTACCAAGAGACCCAGTACTTC. Translation: CASKGAGYQETQYF. The V gene is TRBV6-2 or TRBV6-3, the J gene TRBJ2-5; a weak D match, TRBD2 (6 bases). CDR3 length: 14 residues. V was shortened by 7 bases and J by 0 bases, with 12 bases between the two germline ends. Germline V gene sequence: CDR1 MNHEY, CDR2 SVGEGT.

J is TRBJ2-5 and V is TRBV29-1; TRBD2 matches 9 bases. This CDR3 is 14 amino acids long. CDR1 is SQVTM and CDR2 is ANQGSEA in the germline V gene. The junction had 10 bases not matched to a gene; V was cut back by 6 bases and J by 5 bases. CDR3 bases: TGCAGCGTCCCCGGGGGGACTAGCATGGAGACCCAGTACTTC. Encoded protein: CSVPGGTSMETQYF.

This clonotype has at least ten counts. CDR3 sequence reads: CASSDQISNQPQHF. The CDR3 nucleotides are TGTGCCAGCAGTGATCAGATTAGCAATCAGCCCCAGCATTTT. The V call is TRBV2, the J call TRBJ1-5, with unresolved D. The CDR3 is made up of 14 amino acids. Germline CDR1 reads SNHLY; CDR2 reads FYNNEI. The V and J ends lost 3 bases and 0 bases respectively, with 6 bases between them.

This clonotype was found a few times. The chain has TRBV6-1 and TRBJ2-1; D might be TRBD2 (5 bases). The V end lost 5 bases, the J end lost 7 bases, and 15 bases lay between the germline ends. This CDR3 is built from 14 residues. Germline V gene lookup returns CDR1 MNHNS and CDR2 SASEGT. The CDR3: CASSPGWGSNEQFF. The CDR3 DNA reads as TGTGCCAGCAGTCCGGGATGGGGTTCTAATGAGCAGTTCTTC.

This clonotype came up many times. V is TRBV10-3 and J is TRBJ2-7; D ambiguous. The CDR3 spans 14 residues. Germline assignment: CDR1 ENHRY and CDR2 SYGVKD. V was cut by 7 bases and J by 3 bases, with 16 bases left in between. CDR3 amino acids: CAIKGPMSGYEQYF. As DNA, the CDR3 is TGTGCCATCAAGGGCCCGATGTCCGGCTACGAGCAGTACTTC.

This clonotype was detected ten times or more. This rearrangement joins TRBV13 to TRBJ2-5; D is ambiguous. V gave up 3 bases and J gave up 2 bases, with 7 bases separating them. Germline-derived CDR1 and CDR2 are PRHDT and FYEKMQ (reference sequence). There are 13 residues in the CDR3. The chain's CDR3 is CASSFRQQETQYF. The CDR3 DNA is TGTGCCAGCAGCTTCCGGCAGCAAGAGACCCAGTACTTC.

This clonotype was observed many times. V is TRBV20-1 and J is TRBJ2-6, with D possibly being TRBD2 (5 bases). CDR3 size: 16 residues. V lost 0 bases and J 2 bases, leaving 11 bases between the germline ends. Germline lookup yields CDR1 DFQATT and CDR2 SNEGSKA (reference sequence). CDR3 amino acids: CSARDQYGAGANVLTF. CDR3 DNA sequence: TGCAGTGCTAGAGATCAGTACGGGGCTGGGGCCAACGTCCTGACTTTC.

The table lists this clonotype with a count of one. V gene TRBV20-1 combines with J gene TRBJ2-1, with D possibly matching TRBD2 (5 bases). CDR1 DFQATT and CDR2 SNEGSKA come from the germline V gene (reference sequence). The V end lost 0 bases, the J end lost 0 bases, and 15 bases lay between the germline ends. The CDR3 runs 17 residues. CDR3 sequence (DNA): TGCAGTGCTAGAGATACCAGGACTCCGAGCTCCTACAATGAGCAGTTCTTC. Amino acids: CSARDTRTPSSYNEQFF.

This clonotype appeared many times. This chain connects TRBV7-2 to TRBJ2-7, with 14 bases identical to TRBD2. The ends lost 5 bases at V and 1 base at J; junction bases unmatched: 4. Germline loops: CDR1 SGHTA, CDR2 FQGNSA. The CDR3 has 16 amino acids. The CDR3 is CASSAGLAGGSYEQYF. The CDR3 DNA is TGTGCCAGCAGCGCCGGACTAGCGGGAGGATCCTACGAGCAGTACTTC.

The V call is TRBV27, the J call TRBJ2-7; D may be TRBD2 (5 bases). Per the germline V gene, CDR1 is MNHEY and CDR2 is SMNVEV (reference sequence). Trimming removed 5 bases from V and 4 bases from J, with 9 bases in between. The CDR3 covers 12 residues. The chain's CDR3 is CASSNSEYEQYF. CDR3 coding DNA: TGTGCCAGCAGTAATAGCGAATACGAGCAGTACTTC.

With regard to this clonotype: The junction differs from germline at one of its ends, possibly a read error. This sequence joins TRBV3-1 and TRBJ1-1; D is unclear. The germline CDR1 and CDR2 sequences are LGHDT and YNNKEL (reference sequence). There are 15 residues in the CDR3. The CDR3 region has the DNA TGTGCCGGCAGCCCCAGACTCGCTCTGAACACTGAAGCTTTCTTT. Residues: CAGSPRLALNTEAFF.

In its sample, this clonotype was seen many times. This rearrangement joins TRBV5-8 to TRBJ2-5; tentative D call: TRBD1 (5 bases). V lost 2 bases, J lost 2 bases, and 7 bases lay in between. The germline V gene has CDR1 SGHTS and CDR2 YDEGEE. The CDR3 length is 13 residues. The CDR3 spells CASSLGVQETQYF. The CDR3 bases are TGTGCCAGCAGCTTAGGGGTACAAGAGACCCAGTACTTC.

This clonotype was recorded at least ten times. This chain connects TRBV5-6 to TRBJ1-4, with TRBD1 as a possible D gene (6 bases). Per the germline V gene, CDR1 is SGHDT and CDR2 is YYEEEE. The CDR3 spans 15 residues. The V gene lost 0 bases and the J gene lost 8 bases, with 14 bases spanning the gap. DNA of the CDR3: TGTGCCAGCAGCTTGGAAACGGGACATGAAGAAAAACTGTTTTTT. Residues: CASSLETGHEEKLFF.

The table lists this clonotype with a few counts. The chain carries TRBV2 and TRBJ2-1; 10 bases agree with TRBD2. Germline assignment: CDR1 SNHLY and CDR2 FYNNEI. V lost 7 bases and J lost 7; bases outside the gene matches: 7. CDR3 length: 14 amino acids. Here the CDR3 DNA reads TGTGCCAGCAAAGGGCTAGCGGGAGTAAATGAGCAGTTCTTC. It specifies CASKGLAGVNEQFF.

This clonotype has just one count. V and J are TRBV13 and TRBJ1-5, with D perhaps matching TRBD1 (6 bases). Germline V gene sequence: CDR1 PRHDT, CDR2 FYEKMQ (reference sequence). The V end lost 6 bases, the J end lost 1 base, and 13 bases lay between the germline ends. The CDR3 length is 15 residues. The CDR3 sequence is CASSFSGASNQPQHF. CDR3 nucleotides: TGTGCCAGCAGTTTTTCGGGGGCAAGCAATCAGCCCCAGCATTTT. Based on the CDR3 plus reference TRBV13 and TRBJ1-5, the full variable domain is AAGVIQSPRHLIKEKRETATLKCYPIPRHDTVYWYQQGPGQDPQFLISFYEKMQSDKGSIPDRFSAQQFSDYHSELNMSSLELGDSALYFCASSFSGASNQPQHFGDGTRLSIL.

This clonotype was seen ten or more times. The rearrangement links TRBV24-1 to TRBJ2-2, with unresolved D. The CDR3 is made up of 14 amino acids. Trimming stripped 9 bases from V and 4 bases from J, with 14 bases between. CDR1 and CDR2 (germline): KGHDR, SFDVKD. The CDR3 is CATGRLTGTGELFF. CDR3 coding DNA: TGTGCCACCGGCCGGCTCACCGGCACCGGGGAGCTGTTTTTT.

This CDR3 reads CASSRDRINMNTEAFF. For the CDR3, the DNA is TGTGCCAGCAGCCGGGACAGAATAAACATGAACACTGAAGCTTTCTTT. The chain joins TRBV7-9 to TRBJ1-1, with 7 bases matching TRBD1. With 5 bases clipped from V and 0 bases from J, the junction kept 9 bases outside the gene matches. Per germline, CDR1 SEHNR and CDR2 FQNEAQ (reference sequence). The CDR3 has 16 amino acids.

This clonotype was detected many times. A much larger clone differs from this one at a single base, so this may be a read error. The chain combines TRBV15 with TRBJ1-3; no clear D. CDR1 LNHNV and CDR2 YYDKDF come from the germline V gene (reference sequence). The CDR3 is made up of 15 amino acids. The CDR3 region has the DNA TGTGCCACCAGCAGAGATCTTGTGAGTGGAAACACCACATATTTT. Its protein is CATSRDLVSGNTTYF.